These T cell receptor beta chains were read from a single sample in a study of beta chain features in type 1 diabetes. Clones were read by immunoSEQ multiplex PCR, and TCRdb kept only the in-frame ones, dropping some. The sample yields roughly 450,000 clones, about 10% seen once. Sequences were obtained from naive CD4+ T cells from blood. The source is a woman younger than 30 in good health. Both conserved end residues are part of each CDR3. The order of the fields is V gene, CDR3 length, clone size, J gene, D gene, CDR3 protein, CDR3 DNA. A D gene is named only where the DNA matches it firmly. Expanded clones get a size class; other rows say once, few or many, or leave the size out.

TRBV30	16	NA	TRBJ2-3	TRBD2	CAWSVLSGRGTDTQYF	TGTGCCTGGAGTGTACTTAGCGGGAGGGGCACAGATACGCAGTATTTT
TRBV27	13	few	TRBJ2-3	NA	CASSLSGEDTQYF	TGTGCCAGCAGTTTATCGGGGGAGGATACGCAGTATTTT
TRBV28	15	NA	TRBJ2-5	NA	CASSPPARGVETQYF	TGTGCCAGCAGCCCTCCGGCGAGGGGGGTAGAGACCCAGTACTTC
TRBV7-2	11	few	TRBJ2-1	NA	CASVAYNEQFF	TGTGCCAGCGTGGCATACAATGAGCAGTTCTTC
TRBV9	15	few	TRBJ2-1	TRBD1	CASMDITGVVNEQFF	TGTGCCAGCATGGATATAACAGGGGTTGTAAATGAGCAGTTCTTC
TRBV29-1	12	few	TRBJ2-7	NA	CSGVTDSYEQYF	TGCAGCGGGGTGACGGACTCCTACGAGCAGTACTTC
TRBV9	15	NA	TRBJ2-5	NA	CASSVAGTVGQTQYF	TGTGCCAGCAGCGTGGCAGGGACTGTGGGGCAGACCCAGTACTTC
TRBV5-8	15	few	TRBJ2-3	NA	CASSLVGSSTDTQYF	TGTGCCAGCAGCTTGGTTGGGTCGTCCACAGATACGCAGTATTTT
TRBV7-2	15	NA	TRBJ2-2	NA	CASSLVGRNTGELFF	TGTGCCAGCAGCTTAGTGGGACGGAACACCGGGGAGCTGTTTTTT
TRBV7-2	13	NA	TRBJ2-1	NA	CASSPGIGGEQFF	TGTGCCAGCAGCCCCGGGATAGGGGGAGAGCAGTTCTTC
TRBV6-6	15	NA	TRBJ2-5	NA	CASLSGQALWETQYF	TGTGCCAGCCTATCAGGACAAGCACTATGGGAGACCCAGTACTTC
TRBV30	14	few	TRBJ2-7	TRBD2	CAWSRPAGADEQYF	TGTGCCTGGAGTAGGCCAGCGGGAGCGGACGAGCAGTACTTC
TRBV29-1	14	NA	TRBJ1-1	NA	CSVQAKGSGLRAFF	TGCAGCGTTCAGGCGAAGGGGTCGGGCCTGCGCGCTTTCTTT
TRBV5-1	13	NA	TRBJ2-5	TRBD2	CASSSGGAETQYF	TGCGCCAGCAGCTCCGGGGGGGCGGAGACCCAGTACTTC